This T cell receptor beta chain was profiled in a study of cytomegalovirus exposure and HLA in healthy donors. The CDR3 covers 13 residues. The germline gives CDR1 MNHEY, CDR2 SVGAGI. Trimming took 8 bases from V and 1 from J, leaving 11 bases between them. The repertoire was sequenced with immunoSEQ multiplex PCR; TCRdb's copy has only in-frame clones and lacks some. This table holds 250,000 to 400,000 clones, over 75% found once. This clone was recorded a few times. The sequence was obtained from a man younger than 45 in good health and CMV-seronegative. The chain has TRBV6-5 and TRBJ1-1; D ambiguous. The source material was PBMCs. The CDR3 nucleotides read TGTGCCAGCCAACGGTCCCCGAACACTGAAGCTTTCTTT. Translated: CASQRSPNTEAFF.